One and the same sample provided the 17 T cell receptor beta chains below, sequenced in a study of monozygotic twins with inflammatory bowel disease. TCRdb derives one entry per CDR3 protein from the 5' RACE reads, leaving out DNA. The sample holds 420,000 or so distinct CDR3 sequences. Sample: blood. Every receptor here comes from a human donor with ulcerative colitis or Crohn's disease, or a healthy co-twin of an affected twin (not recorded which).

The chain uses TRBV7-2 and TRBJ2-5; no DNA is available, so the TRBD1 call from TCRdb remains unchecked. Per germline, CDR1 SGHTA and CDR2 FQGNSA. This CDR3 region has 14 residues. CDR3 in amino acids: CASSPGGLQETQYF. Together with reference TRBV7-2 and TRBJ2-5, the CDR3 gives the full variable domain: GAGVSQSPSNKVTEKGKDVELRCDPISGHTALYWYRQSLGQGLEFLIYFQGNSAPDKSGLPSDRFSAERTGGSVSTLTIQRTQQEDSAVYLCASSPGGLQETQYFGPGTRLLVL.

The V call is TRBV5-1, the J call TRBJ2-7; TCRdb proposes TRBD1, but this gene call is untestable without DNA. This CDR3 comprises 12 residues. CDR1 and CDR2 (germline): SGHRS, YFSETQ. CDR3 region: CASSYDRNEQYF.

The chain uses TRBV4-2 and TRBJ1-5. Per the germline V gene, CDR1 is LGHNA and CDR2 is YNFKEQ. This CDR3 is built from 15 residues. The CDR3 sequence is CASSQDSHSNQPQHF.

The chain uses TRBV7-8 and TRBJ1-6. The CDR3 totals 13 residues. Germline V gene lookup returns CDR1 SGHVS and CDR2 FQNEAQ. The CDR3 sequence is CASSALDNSPLHF. The entire variable domain, with the rest obtained from reference TRBV7-8 and TRBJ1-6, is as follows: GAGVSQSPRYKVAKRGQDVALRCDPISGHVSLFWYQQALGQGPEFLTYFQNEAQLDKSGLPSDRFFAERPEGSVSTLKIQRTQQEDSAVYLCASSALDNSPLHFGNGTRLTVT.

The J gene is TRBJ2-7, the V gene TRBV29-1; the D gene TCRdb calls, TRBD1, cannot be checked with no DNA. Germline V gene sequence: CDR1 SQVTM, CDR2 ANQGSEA. CDR3 size: 12 residues. The CDR3 loop reads CSGTDRGYEQYF.

V is TRBV7-8 and J is TRBJ2-1; absent DNA, TCRdb's TRBD1 call cannot be checked. Germline V gives CDR1 SGHVS, CDR2 FQNEAQ. The CDR3 covers 14 residues. CDR3 sequence reads: CASRGLRGTNEQFF.

The chain carries TRBV4-3 and TRBJ1-2. Germline-derived CDR1 and CDR2 are LGHNA and YSLEER. There are 14 residues in the CDR3. The CDR3 spells CASSQKARGYGYTF.

The chain carries TRBV5-4 and TRBJ2-5; no DNA is available, so the TRBD1 call from TCRdb remains unchecked. Germline V gene sequence: CDR1 SGHNT, CDR2 YYREEE (reference sequence). This CDR3 is built from 14 residues. This CDR3 is CASSLEPVQETQYF.

The V and J genes are TRBV20-1 and TRBJ1-4; the TCRdb D gene call, TRBD1, has no DNA to confirm it. The CDR3 is 15 residues long. The V gene's germline CDR1 is DFQATT and CDR2 SNEGSKA (reference sequence). CDR3 sequence: CSAKTGVAANEKLFF.

V usage is TRBV2 and J usage is TRBJ1-5; TCRdb picks TRBD1, but there is no DNA to check that call. Germline loops: CDR1 SNHLY, CDR2 FYNNEI. This CDR3 region has 14 residues. The CDR3 is CASRGLTGNQPQHF.

The rearrangement links TRBV6-5 to TRBJ2-2. The CDR3 consists of 13 residues. The V gene's germline CDR1 is MNHEY and CDR2 SVGAGI. This CDR3 reads CASSYVEVGELFF.

The V and J genes are TRBV7-3 and TRBJ2-4; TCRdb indicates TRBD1, and absent DNA this call remains unverified. In germline, CDR1 is SGHTA, CDR2 FQGTGA. There are 13 residues in the CDR3. Here the CDR3 reads CASSSQEGGIQYF.

The chain recombines TRBV29-1 with TRBJ1-3. Looked up from germline, CDR1 is SQVTM and CDR2 is ANQGSEA. This CDR3 is 12 amino acids long. The CDR3 reads CRSPAAGNTIYF.

The chain has TRBV4-1 and TRBJ1-1. The CDR3 covers 13 residues. Germline V gene sequence: CDR1 MGHRA, CDR2 YSYEKL. CDR3 sequence: CTSSQDRNTEAFF.

V usage is TRBV30 and J usage is TRBJ1-1. Germline V lookup: CDR1 GTSNPN, CDR2 SVGIG (reference sequence). The CDR3 covers 12 residues. The CDR3 loop reads CAWMELRTEAFF.

The rearrangement uses TRBV20-1 and TRBJ2-1. The CDR3 contains 13 residues. Germline CDR1 reads DFQATT; CDR2 reads SNEGSKA (reference sequence). The CDR3 spells CSARKWQYNEQFF.

The chain joins TRBV10-3 to TRBJ2-5; no DNA is available, so the TRBD1 call from TCRdb remains unchecked. CDR3 length: 15 residues. CDR1 is ENHRY, CDR2 SYGVKD, per germline. This CDR3 is CAISEWAGGAETQYF.